This T cell receptor (beta chain) stems from a study of blood T cells in healthy people across ages. The overall study: Template switching caught about one barcoded beta molecule for each two T cells.

This clonotype was recorded at least ten times. The antigen remains undetermined. Study-wide points: It was not known whether donors were CMV positive (a possible confounder of expanded clonotype changes).

It was with a sample-barcoded 5' primer and a J-beta primer mix that a second PCR of roughly 6 to 12 cycles was run. The template-switch adaptor, which had 12 random nucleotides, put a tag on each cDNA molecule. Any given sample supplied a minimum of 3 million CDR3-containing paired-end reads. Each CDR3 protein is one row after TCRdb ran MiXCR on the 5' RACE reads. Of some 790,000 distinct CDR3 sequences listed, 29% are singletons. Germline V gives CDR1 DFQATT, CDR2 SNEGSKA (reference sequence). The J segment lost 6 bases and the V segment lost 5 bases, leaving 8 bases of the junction unmatched. The CDR3 consists of 14 residues.

The chain links TRBV20-1 to TRBJ2-1, with TRBD2 identical over 9 bases. The material sequenced was blood. The receptor's source is a woman older than 75 in good health. The CDR3 DNA reads TGCAGTGCTGGAGGTCTAGCGGGGCGCAATGAGCAGTTCTTC. It yields the protein CSAGGLAGRNEQFF.